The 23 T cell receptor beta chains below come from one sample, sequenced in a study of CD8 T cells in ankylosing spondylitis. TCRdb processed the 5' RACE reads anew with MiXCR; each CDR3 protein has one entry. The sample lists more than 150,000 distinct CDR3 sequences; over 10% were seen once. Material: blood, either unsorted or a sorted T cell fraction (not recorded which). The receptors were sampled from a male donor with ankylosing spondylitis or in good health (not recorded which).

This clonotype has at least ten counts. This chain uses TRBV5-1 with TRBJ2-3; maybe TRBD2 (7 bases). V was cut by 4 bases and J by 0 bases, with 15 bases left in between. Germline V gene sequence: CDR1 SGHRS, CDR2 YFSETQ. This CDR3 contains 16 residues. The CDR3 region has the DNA TGCGCCAGCAGCCCGGGGGCGGGGGCTAGCACAGATACGCAGTATTTT. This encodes CASSPGAGASTDTQYF.

In DNA, the CDR3 is TGTGCCAGCAGCCCCTATCAGGGGGTCACAGATACGCAGTATTTT. Its translation is CASSPYQGVTDTQYF. The chain recombines TRBV7-9 with TRBJ2-3, with 7 bases identical to TRBD1. The CDR3 contains 15 residues. The trim removed 5 bases at V and 2 bases at J, leaving 7 bases unmatched. Germline-derived CDR1 and CDR2 are SEHNR and FQNEAQ (reference sequence).

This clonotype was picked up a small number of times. This chain's CDR3 is CASSYGDPRGNEQFF. The DNA of the CDR3 is TGTGCCAGCAGTTATGGGGACCCCCGCGGGAATGAGCAGTTCTTC. This chain links TRBV6-5 with TRBJ2-1; D may correspond to TRBD1 or TRBD2 (5 bases each). Looked up from germline, CDR1 is MNHEY and CDR2 is SVGAGI. Trimming took off 3 bases at V and 7 bases at J, with 16 bases between the two ends. The CDR3 contains 15 residues.

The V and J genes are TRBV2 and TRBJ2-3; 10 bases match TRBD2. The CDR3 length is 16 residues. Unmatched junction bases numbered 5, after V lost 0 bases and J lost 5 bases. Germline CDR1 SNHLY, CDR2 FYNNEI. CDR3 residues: CASSEARAGGEDTQYF. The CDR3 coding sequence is TGTGCCAGCAGTGAAGCTCGAGCGGGAGGGGAAGATACGCAGTATTTT.

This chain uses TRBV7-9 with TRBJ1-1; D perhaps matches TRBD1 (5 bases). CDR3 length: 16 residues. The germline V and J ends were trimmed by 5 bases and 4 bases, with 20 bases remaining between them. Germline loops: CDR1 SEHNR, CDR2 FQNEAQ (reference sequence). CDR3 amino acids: CASSPLGLPGSTEAFF. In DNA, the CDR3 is TGTGCCAGCAGCCCCCTGGGACTCCCAGGGTCCACTGAAGCTTTCTTT.

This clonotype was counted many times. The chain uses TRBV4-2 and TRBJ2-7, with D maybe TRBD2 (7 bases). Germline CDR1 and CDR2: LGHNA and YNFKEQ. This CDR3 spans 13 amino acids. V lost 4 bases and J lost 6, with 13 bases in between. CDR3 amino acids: CASSPKGGGEQYF. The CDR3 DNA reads TGTGCCAGCAGCCCCAAGGGGGGGGGCGAGCAGTACTTC.

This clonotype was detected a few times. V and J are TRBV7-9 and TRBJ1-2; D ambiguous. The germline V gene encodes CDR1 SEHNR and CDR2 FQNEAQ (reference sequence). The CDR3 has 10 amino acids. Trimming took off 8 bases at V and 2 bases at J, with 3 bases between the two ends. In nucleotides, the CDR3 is TGTGCCAGCGACAACTATGGCTACACCTTC. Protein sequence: CASDNYGYTF.

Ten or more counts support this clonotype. The CDR3 here is CSAPRGGYNEQFF. CDR3 coding DNA: TGCAGTGCCCCCCGAGGGGGGTACAATGAGCAGTTCTTC. J is TRBJ2-1 and V is TRBV20-1; perhaps D is TRBD1 or TRBD2 (6 bases each). This CDR3 comprises 13 residues. Per the germline V gene, CDR1 is DFQATT and CDR2 is SNEGSKA (reference sequence). V was trimmed by 6 bases and J by 4 bases, leaving 13 bases between them.

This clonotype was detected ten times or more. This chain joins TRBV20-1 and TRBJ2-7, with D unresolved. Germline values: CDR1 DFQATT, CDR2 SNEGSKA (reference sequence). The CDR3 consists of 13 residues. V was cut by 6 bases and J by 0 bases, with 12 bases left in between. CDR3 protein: CSANDRVSYEQYF. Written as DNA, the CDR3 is TGCAGTGCGAACGACCGGGTCTCCTACGAGCAGTACTTC.

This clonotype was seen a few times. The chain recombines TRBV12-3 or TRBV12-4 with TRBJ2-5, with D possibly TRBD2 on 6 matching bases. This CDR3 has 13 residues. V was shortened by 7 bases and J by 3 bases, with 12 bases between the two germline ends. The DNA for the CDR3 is TGTGCCAGCATCGGGACGGGGGAAGAGACCCAGTACTTC. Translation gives CASIGTGEETQYF.

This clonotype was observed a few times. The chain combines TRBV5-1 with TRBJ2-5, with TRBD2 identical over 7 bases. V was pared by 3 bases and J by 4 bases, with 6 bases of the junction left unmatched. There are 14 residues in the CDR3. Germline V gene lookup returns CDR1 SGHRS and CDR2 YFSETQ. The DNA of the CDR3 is TGCGCCAGCAGCTGGCGGACTAGAGTAGAGACCCAGTACTTC. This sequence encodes CASSWRTRVETQYF.

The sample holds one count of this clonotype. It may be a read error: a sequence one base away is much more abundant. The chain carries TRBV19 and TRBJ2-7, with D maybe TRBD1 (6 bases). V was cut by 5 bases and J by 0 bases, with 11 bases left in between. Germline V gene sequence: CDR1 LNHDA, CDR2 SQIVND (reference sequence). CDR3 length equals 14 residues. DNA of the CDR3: TGTGCCAGTAGTCGGGACAAGGTCTCCTACGAGCAGTACTTC. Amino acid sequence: CASSRDKVSYEQYF.

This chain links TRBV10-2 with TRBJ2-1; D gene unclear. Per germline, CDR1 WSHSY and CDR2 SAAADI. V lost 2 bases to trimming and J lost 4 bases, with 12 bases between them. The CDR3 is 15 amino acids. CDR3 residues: CASSESPAVYNEQFF. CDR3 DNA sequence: TGCGCCAGCAGTGAGAGCCCCGCTGTTTACAATGAGCAGTTCTTC.

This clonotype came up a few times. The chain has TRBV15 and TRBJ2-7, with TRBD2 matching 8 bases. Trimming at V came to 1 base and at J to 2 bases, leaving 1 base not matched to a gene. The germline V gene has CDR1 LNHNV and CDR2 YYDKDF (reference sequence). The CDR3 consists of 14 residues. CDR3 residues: CATSRGSGAYEQYF. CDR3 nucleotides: TGTGCCACCAGCAGAGGTAGCGGGGCCTACGAGCAGTACTTC. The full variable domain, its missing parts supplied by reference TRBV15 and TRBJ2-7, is DAMVIQNPRYQVTQFGKPVTLSCSQTLNHNVMYWYQQKSSQAPKLLFHYYDKDFNNEADTPDNFQSRRPNTSFCFLDIRSPGLGDTAMYLCATSRGSGAYEQYFGPGTRLTVT.

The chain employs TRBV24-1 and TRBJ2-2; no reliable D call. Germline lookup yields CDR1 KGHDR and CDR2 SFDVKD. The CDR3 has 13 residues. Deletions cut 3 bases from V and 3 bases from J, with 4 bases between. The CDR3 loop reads CATSDGYTGELFF. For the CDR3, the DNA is TGTGCCACCAGTGATGGGTACACCGGGGAGCTGTTTTTT.

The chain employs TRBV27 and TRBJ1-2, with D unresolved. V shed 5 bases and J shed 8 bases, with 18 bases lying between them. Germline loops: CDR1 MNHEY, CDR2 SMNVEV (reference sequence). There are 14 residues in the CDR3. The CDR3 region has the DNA TGTGCCAGCAGTCCCCCCGGGCAACGGGAAGGCTACACCTTC. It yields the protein CASSPPGQREGYTF.

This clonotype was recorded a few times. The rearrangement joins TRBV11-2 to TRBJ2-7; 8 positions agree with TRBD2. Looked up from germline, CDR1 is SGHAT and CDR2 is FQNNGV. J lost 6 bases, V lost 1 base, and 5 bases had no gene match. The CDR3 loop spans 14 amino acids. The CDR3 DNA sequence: TGTGCCAGCAGCTTAGCTTTTAGCGGGGTCGAGCAGTACTTC. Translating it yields CASSLAFSGVEQYF.

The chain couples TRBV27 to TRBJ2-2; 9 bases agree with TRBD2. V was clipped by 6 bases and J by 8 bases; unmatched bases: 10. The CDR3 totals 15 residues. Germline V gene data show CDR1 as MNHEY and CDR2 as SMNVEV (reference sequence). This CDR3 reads CASSPLAGVWGELFF. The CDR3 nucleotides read TGTGCCAGCAGCCCCTTAGCGGGGGTATGGGGGGAGCTGTTTTTT.

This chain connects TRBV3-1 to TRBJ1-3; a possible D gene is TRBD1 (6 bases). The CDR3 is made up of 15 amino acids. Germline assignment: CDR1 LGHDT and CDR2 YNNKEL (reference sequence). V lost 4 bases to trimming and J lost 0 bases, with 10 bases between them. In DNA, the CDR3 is TGTGCCAGCAGCCGAAGGACAGACTCTGGAAACACCATATATTTT. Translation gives CASSRRTDSGNTIYF.

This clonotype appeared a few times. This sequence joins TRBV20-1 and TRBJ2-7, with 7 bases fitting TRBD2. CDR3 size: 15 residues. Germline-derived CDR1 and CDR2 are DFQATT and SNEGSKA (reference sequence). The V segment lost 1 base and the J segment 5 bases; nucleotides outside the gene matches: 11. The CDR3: CSARVLREGAHEQYF. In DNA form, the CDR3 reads TGCAGTGCTAGAGTGTTGAGGGAGGGCGCCCACGAGCAGTACTTC.

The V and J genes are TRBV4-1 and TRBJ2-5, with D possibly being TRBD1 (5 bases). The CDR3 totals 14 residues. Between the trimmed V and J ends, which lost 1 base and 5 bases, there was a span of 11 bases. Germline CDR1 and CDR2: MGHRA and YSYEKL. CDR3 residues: CASSQGPGKETQYF. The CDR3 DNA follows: TGCGCCAGCAGCCAAGGGCCAGGGAAGGAGACCCAGTACTTC.

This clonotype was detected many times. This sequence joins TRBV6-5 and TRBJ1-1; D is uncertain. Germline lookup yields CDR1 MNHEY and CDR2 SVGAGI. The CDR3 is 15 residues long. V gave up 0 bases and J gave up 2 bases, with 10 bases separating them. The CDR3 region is CASSYSRLTNTEAFF. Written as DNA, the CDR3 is TGTGCCAGCAGTTACTCACGCCTCACCAACACTGAAGCTTTCTTT.

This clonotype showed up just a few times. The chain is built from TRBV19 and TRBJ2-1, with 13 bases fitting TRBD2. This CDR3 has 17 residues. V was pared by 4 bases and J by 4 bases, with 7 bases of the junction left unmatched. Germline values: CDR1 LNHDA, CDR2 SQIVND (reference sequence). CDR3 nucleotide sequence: TGTGCCAGTAGTACCCCCCGGACTAGCGGGAGATACAATGAGCAGTTCTTC. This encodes CASSTPRTSGRYNEQFF.